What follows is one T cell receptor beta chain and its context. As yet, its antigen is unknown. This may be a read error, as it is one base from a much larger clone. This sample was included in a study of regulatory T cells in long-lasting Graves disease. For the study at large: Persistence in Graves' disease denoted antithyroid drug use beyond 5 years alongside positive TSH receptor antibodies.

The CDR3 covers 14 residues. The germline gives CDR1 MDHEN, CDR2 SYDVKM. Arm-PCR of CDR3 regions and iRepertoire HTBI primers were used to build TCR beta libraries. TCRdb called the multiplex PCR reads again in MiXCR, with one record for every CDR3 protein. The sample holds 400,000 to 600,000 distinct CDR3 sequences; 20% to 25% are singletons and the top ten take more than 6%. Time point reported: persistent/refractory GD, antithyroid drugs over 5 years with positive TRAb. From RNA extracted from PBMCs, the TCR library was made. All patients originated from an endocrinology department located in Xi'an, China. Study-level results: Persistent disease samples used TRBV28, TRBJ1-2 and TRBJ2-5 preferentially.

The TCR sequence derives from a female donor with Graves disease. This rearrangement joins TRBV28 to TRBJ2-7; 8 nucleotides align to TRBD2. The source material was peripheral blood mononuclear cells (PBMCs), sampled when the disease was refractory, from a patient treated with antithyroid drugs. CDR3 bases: TGTACCAGCAGTCCGGGGGGGGCGGTTGCCGAGCAGTACTTC. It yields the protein CTSSPGGAVAEQYF.